This note documents a single T cell receptor beta chain sequence. The sample belongs to a study of blood T cell repertoires in COVID-19. Libraries were prepared by immunoSEQ multiplex PCR; TCRdb keeps only in-frame clonotypes and omits some of them. The sample has about 99,000 clones, roughly 82% seen once. The clonotype was recovered from a man aged 55-75 years with acute or convalescent COVID-19. Sequences were obtained from peripheral blood.

CDR3 DNA sequence: TGTGCCAGCAGTCCGCAAACAGGGCTAGCTTTCTTT. It encodes CASSPQTGLAFF. This chain joins TRBV6-6 and TRBJ1-1, with D maybe TRBD1 (6 bases). CDR3 length equals 12 residues. The V gene's germline CDR1 is MNHNY and CDR2 SVGAGI (reference sequence). V shed 5 bases and J shed 10 bases, with 14 bases lying between them.